This TCR beta chain was found in a study of CD8 T cells in ankylosing spondylitis (dated by TCRdb to about 2017). For the wider study: The study set out to find disease-linked TCR variants by profiling T cell receptor beta repertoires in ankylosing spondylitis patients and healthy donors. The full study cohort was made up of about two dozen ankylosing spondylitis patients and roughly 98 healthy donors. Samples of peripheral blood were taken, and for ankylosing spondylitis patients, synovial fluid was collected as well.

Beyond this particular receptor, the publication reports: Some motif variants were previously reported in synovial fluid and blood of reactive arthritis patients, suggesting common disease-initiation mechanisms. According to the report, matched synovial fluid samples from ankylosing spondylitis patients were significantly enriched for the disease-linked clones. Blood from ankylosing spondylitis patients appeared to be characterized by a TCR beta motif composed of eight highly homologous amino acid variants. The disease-linked clones had a CD8+ phenotype and were found at relatively low frequencies in peripheral blood.

Sequenced using an Illumina HiSeq 2500. TCR beta libraries were prepared by quantitative 5'-RACE with molecular barcodes. In the original analysis: A new computational method based on a probabilistic model of VDJ rearrangement was used to identify disease-linked TCR variants. The public reads were run again by TCRdb, first through fastp at Q25 and then through MiXCR, and only productive beta chains were kept. Rows with a matching CDR3 protein are joined into one entry that keeps the most common DNA and genes. The V and J calls were not made by the authors but by TCRdb's processing. For this sample there are about 250,000 distinct CDR3 sequences; around 32% appear just once. Around 4.5% of the sample is taken by the ten largest. This clonotype turned up a few times. Its target antigen remains unknown. No quality values exist for individual bases; no much larger clone is one base distant. The germline V gene (reference sequence) yields SGHKS for CDR1 and YYEKEE for CDR2. V loses 1 base, J loses 0 bases, and the germline ends lie 13 bases apart. The CDR3 starts with the cysteine, ends with the phenylalanine, and has 16 residues. CDR3 DNA only is kept here, 48 bases in frame from base 1.

This receptor was taken from a male donor with ankylosing spondylitis or in good health (not recorded which). Sequenced: blood, either unsorted or a sorted T cell fraction (not recorded which). Rearrangement joined TRBV5-5 to TRBJ2-5; TRBD2 might be the D gene, on 7 matching bases. This receptor carries the CDR3 CASSLSAGAYQETQYF. The nucleotide sequence is given as TGTGCCAGCAGCTTGTCGGCGGGGGCGTACCAAGAGACCCAGTACTTC.